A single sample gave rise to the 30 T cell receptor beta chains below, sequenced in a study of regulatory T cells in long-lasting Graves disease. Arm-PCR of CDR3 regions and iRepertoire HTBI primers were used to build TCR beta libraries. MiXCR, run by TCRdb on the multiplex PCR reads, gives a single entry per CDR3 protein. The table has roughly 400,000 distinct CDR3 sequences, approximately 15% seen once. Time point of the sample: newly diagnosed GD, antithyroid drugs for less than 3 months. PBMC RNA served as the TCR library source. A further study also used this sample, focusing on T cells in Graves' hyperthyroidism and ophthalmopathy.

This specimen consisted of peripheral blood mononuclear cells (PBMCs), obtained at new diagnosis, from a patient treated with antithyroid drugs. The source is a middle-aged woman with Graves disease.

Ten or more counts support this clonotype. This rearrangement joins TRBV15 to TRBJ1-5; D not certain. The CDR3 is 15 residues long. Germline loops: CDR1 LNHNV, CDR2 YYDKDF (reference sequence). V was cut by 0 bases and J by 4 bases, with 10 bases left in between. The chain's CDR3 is CATSRDGGVNQPQHF. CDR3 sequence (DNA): TGTGCCACCAGCAGAGATGGCGGGGTGAATCAGCCCCAGCATTTT.

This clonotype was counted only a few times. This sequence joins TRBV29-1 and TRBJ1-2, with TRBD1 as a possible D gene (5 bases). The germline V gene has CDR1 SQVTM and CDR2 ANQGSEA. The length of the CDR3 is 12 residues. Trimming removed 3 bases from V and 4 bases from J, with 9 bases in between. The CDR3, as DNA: TGCAGCGTTGATGATCAGGGCTATGGCTACACCTTC. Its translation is CSVDDQGYGYTF.

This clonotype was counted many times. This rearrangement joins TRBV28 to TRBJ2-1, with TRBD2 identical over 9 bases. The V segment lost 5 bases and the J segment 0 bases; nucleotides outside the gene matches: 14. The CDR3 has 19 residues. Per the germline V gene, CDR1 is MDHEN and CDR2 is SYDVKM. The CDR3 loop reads CASSPASGRFPSSYNEQFF. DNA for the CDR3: TGTGCCAGCAGTCCGGCCAGCGGGAGGTTCCCGTCCTCCTACAATGAGCAGTTCTTC. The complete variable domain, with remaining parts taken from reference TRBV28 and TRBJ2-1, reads DVKVTQSSRYLVKRTGEKVFLECVQDMDHENMFWYRQDPGLGLRLIYFSYDVKMKEKGDIPEGYSVSREKKERFSLILESASTNQTSMYLCASSPASGRFPSSYNEQFFGPGTRLTVL.

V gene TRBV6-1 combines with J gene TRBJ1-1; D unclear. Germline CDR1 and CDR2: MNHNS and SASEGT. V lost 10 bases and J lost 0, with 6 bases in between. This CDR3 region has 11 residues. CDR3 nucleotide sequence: TGTGCCATTTCAGTGAACACTGAAGCTTTCTTT. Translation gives CAISVNTEAFF.

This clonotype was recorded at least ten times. CDR3 coding DNA: TGTGCCAGCAGTGATGGCGGGGGCACTGAAGCTTTCTTT. Amino acid sequence: CASSDGGGTEAFF. The chain joins TRBV12-3 or TRBV12-4 to TRBJ1-1; a weak D match, TRBD1 (5 bases). The CDR3 spans 13 residues. Trimming stripped 5 bases from V and 4 bases from J, with 11 bases between.

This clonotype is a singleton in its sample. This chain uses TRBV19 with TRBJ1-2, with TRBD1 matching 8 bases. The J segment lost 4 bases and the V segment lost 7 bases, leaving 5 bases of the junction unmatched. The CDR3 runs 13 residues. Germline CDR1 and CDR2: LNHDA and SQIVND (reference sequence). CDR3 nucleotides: TGTGCCAGTAATACAGGGGGGCTCTATGGCTACACCTTC. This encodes CASNTGGLYGYTF.

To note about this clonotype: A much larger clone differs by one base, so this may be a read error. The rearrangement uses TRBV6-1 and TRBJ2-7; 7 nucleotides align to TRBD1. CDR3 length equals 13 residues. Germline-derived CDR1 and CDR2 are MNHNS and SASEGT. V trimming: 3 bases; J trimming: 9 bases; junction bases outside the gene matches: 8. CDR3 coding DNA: TGTGCCAGCAGTGACGAGACAGGGCTTGGGCAGTACTTC. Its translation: CASSDETGLGQYF.

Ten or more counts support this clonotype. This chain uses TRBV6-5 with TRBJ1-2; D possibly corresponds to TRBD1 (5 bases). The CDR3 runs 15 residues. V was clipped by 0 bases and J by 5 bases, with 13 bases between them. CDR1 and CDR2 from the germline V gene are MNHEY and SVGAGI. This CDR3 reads CASSYSKMGVYGYTF. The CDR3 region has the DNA TGTGCCAGCAGTTACTCGAAGATGGGGGTGTATGGCTACACCTTC.

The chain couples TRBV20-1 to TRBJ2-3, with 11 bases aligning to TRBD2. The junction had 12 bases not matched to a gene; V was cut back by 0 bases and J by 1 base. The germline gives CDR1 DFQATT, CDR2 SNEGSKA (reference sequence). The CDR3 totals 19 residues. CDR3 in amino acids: CSARDLRLAGGPGTDTQYF. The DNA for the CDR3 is TGCAGTGCTAGAGATCTTAGATTAGCGGGAGGGCCGGGCACAGATACGCAGTATTTT.

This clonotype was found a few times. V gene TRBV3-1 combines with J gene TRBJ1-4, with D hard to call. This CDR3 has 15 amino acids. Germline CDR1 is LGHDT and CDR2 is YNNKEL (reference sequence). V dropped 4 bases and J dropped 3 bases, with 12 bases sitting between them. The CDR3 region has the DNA TGTGCCAGCAGCCTTTATACAGAGTCTAATGAAAAACTGTTTTTT. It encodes CASSLYTESNEKLFF.

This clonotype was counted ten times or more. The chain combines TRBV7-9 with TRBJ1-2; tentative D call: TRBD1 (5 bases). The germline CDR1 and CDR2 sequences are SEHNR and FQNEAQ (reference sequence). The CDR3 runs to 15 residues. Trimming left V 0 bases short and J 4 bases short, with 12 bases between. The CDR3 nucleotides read TGTGCCAGCAGCTTAGCCAGCGGGGCGGGCTATGGCTACACCTTC. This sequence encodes CASSLASGAGYGYTF.

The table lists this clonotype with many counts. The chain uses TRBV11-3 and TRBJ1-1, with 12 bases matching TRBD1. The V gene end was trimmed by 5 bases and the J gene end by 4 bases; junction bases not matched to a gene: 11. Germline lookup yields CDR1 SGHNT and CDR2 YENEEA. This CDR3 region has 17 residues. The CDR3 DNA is TGTGCCAGCAGCCCAGACGGGACAGGGGGCCGGGGCACTGAAGCTTTCTTT. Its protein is CASSPDGTGGRGTEAFF.

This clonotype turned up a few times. The CDR3 reads CASSIEMPGMNTEAFF. The CDR3 region has the DNA TGTGCCAGTAGTATAGAGATGCCGGGGATGAACACTGAAGCTTTCTTT. This chain links TRBV19 with TRBJ1-1; no definite D call. V shed 0 bases and J shed 0 bases, with 11 bases lying between them. This CDR3 is 16 amino acids long. Germline CDR1 LNHDA, CDR2 SQIVND (reference sequence).

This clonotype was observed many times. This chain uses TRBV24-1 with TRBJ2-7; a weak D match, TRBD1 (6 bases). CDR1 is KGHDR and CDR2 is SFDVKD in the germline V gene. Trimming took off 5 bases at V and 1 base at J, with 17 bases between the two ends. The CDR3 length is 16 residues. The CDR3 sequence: CATSARGQGASYEQYF. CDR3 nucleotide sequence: TGTGCCACCAGTGCCCGGGGACAAGGGGCATCCTACGAGCAGTACTTC.

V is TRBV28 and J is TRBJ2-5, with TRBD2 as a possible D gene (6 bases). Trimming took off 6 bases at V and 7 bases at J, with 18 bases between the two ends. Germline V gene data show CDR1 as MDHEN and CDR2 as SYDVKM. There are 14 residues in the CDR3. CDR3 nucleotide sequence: TGTGCCAGCAGGGCTTCCGGTCAGGGAGGGACCCAGTACTTC. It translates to CASRASGQGGTQYF.

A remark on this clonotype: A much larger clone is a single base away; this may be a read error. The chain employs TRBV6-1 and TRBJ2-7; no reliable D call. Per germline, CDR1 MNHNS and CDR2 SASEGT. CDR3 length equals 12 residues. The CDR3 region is CASSRLDPLRFF. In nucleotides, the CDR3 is TGTGCCAGCAGTAGACTCGACCCACTACGGTTCTTC.

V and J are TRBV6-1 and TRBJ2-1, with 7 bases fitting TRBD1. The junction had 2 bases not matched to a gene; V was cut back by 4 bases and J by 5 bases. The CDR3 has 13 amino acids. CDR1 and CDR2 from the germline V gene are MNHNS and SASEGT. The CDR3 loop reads CASSAQGDNEQFF. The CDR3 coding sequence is TGTGCCAGCAGTGCGCAGGGGGACAATGAGCAGTTCTTC.

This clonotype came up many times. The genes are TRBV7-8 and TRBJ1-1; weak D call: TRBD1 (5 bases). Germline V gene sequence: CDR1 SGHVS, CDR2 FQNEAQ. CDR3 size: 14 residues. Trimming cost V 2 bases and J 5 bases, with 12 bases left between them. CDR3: CASSLWVGGTEAFF. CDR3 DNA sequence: TGTGCCAGCAGCTTATGGGTTGGGGGGACTGAAGCTTTCTTT.

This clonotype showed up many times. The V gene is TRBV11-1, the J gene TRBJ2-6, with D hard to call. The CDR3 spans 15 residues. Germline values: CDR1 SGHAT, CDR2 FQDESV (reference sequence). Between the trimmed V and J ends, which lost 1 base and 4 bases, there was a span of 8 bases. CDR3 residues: CASSLVNNGANVLTF. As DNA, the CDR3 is TGTGCCAGCAGCTTAGTTAATAACGGGGCCAACGTCCTGACTTTC.

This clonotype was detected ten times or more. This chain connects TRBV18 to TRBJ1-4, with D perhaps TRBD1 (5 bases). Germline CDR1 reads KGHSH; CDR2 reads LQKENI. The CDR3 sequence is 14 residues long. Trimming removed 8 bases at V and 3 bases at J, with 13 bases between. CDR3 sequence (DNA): TGTGCCAGCAGCCCTGGGACCGCTAATGAAAAACTGTTTTTT. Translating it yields CASSPGTANEKLFF.

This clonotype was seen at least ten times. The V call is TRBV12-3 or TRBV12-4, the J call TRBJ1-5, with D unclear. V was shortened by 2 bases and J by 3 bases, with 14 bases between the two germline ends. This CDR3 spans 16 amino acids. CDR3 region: CASSLTSRGINQPQHF. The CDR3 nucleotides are TGTGCCAGCAGTTTAACTTCTCGGGGAATCAATCAGCCCCAGCATTTT.

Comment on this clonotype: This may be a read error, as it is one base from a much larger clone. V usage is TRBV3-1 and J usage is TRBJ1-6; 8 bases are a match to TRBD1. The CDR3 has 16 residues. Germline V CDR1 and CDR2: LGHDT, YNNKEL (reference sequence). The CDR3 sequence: CTSSQGNRGSDSPLHF. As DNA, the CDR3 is TGTACCAGCAGCCAAGGAAACAGGGGGTCTGATTCACCCCTCCACTTT. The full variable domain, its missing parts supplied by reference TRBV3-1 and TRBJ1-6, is DTAVSQTPKYLVTQMGNDKSIKCEQNLGHDTMYWYKQDSKKFLKIMFSYNNKELIINETVPNRFSPKSPDKAHLNLHINSLELGDSAVYFCTSSQGNRGSDSPLHFGNGTRLTVT.

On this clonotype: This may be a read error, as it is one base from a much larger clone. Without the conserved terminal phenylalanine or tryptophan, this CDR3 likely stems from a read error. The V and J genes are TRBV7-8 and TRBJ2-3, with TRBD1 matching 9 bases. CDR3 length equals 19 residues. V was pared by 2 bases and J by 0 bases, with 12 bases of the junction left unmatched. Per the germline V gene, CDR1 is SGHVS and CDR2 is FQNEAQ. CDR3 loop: CASSLKFRDRVASTDTQYV. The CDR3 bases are TGTGCCAGCAGCTTAAAGTTCCGGGACAGGGTAGCTAGCACAGATACGCAGTATGTT.

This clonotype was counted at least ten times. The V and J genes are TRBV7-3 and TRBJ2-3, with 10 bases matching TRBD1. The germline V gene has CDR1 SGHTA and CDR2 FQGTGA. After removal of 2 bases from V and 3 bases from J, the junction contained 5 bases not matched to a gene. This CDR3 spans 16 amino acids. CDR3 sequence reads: CASSLGRDRGTDTQYF. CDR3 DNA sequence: TGTGCCAGCAGCTTAGGCCGGGACAGGGGAACAGATACGCAGTATTTT.

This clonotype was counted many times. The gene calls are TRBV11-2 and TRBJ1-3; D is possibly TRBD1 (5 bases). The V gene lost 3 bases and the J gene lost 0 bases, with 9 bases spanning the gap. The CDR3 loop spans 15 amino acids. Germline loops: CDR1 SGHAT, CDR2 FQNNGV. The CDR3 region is CASSLNRISGNTIYF. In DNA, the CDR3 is TGTGCCAGCAGCTTGAACAGGATCTCTGGAAACACCATATATTTT.

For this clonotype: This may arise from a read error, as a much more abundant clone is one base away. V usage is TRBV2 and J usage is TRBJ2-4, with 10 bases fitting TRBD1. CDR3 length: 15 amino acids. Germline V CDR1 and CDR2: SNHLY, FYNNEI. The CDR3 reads CASSEEGTGVSIQHF. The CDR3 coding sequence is TGTGCCAGCAGTGAAGAGGGGACAGGGGTGAGCATTCAGCACTTC.

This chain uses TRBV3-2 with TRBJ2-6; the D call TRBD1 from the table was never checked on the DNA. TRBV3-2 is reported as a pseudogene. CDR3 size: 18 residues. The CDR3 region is CASSQDGTGGSGANVLTF. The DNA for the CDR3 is TGTGCCAGCAGCCAAGATGGGACAGGGGGTTCTGGGGCCAACGTCCTGACTTTC.

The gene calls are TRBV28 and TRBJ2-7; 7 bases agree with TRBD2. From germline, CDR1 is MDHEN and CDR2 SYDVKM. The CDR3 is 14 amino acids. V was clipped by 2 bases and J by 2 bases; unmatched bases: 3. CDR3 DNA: TGTGCCAGCAGTTTACTAGCGGAGACCTACGAGCAGTACTTC. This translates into CASSLLAETYEQYF.

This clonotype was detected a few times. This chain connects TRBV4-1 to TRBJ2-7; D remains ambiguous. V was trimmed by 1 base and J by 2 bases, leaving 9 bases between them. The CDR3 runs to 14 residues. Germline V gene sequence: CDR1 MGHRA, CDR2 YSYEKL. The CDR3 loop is CASSQGTRTYEQYF. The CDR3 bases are TGCGCCAGCAGCCAAGGTACCAGGACCTACGAGCAGTACTTC.

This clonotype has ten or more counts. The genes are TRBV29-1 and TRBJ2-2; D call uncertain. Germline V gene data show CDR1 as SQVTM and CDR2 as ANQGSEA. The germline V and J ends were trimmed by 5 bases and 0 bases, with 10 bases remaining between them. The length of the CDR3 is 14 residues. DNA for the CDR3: TGCAGCGTTATCCAAGACTCGAACACCGGGGAGCTGTTTTTT. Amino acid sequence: CSVIQDSNTGELFF.